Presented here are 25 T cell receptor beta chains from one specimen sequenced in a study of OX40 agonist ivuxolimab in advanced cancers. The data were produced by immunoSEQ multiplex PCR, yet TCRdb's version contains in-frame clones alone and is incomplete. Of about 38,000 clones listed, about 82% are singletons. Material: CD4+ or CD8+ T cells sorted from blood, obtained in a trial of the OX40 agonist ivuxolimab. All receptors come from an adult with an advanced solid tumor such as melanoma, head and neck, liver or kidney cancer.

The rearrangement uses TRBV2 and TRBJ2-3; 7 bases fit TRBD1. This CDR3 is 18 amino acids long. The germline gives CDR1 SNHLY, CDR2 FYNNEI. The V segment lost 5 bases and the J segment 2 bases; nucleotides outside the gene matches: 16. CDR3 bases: TGTGCCAGCAGTCGGGGCTCGTTCGGGACAGATAACACAGATACGCAGTATTTT. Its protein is CASSRGSFGTDNTDTQYF.

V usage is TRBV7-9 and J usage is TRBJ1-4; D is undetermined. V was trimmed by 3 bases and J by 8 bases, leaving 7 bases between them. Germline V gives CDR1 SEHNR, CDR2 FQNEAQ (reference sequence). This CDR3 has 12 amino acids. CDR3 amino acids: CASSFEDEKLFF. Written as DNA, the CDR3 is TGTGCCAGCAGCTTTGAAGACGAAAAACTGTTTTTT.

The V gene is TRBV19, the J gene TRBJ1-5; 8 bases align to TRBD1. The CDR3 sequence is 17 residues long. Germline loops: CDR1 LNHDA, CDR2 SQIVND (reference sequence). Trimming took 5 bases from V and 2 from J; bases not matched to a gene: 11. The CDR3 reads CASSAGTGLFGNQPQHF. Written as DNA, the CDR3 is TGTGCCAGTAGTGCAGGGACAGGACTTTTCGGCAATCAGCCCCAGCATTTT.

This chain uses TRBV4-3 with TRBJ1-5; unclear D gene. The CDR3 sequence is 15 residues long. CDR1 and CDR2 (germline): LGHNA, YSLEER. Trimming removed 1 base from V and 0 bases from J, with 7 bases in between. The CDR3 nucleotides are TGCGCCAGCAGCCAAGTCGTCGGTAGCAATCAGCCCCAGCATTTT. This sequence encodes CASSQVVGSNQPQHF.

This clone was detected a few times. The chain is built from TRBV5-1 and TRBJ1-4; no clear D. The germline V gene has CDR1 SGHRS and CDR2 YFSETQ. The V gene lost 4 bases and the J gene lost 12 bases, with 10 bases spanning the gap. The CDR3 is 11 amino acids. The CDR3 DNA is TGCGCCAGCAGCCTTTCGACGGAACTGTTTTTT. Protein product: CASSLSTELFF.

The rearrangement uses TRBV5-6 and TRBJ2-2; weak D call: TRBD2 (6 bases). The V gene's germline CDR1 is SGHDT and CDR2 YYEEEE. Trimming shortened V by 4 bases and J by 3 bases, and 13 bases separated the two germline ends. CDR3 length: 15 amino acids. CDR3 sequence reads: CASSRTGLYTGELFF. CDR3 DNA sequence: TGTGCCAGCAGCCGAACGGGACTCTACACCGGGGAGCTGTTTTTT.

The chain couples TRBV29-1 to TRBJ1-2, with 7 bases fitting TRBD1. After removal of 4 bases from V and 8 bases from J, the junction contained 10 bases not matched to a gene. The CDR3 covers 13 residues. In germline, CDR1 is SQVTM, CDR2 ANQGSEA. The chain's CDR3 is CSVGGTAESGYTF. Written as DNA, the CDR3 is TGCAGCGTTGGAGGGACAGCCGAGAGCGGCTACACCTTC.

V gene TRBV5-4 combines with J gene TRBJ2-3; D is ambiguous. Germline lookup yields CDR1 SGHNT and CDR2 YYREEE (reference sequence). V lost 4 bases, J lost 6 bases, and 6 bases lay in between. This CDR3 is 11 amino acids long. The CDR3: CASSISDTQYF. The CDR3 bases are TGTGCCAGCAGCATATCGGATACGCAGTATTTT.

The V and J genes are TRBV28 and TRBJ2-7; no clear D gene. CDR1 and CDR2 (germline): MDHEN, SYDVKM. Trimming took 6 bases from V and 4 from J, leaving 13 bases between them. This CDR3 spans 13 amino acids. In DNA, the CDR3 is TGTGCCAGCAGCCCCGCTGGACCGTACGAGCAGTACTTC. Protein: CASSPAGPYEQYF.

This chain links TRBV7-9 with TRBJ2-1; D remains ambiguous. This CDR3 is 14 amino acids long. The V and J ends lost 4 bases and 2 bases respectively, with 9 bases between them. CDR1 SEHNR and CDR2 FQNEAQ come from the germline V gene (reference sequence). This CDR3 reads CASSSWDPYNEQFF. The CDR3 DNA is TGTGCCAGCAGCTCCTGGGATCCCTACAATGAGCAGTTCTTC.

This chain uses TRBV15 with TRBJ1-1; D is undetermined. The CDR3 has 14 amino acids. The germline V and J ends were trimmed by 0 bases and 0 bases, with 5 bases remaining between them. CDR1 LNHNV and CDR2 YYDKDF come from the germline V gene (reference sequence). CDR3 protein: CATSRDTVNTEAFF. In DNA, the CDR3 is TGTGCCACCAGCAGAGATACAGTGAACACTGAAGCTTTCTTT.

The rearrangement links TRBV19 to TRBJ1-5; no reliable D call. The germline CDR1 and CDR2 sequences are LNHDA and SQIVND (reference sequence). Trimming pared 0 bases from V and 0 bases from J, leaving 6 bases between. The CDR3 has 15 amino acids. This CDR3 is CASSIEAYSNQPQHF. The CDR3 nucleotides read TGTGCCAGTAGTATAGAGGCGTATAGCAATCAGCCCCAGCATTTT.

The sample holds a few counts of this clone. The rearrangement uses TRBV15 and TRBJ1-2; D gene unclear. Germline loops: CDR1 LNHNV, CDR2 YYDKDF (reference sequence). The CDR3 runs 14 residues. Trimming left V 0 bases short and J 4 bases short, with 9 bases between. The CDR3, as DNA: TGTGCCACCAGCAGAGATCGGTTTAGCTATGGCTACACCTTC. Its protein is CATSRDRFSYGYTF.

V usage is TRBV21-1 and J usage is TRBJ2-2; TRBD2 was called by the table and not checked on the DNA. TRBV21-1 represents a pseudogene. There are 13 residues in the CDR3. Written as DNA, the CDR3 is TGTGCCAGCACCCCGTTTCCCACCGGGGAGCTGTTTTTT. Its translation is CASTPFPTGELFF.

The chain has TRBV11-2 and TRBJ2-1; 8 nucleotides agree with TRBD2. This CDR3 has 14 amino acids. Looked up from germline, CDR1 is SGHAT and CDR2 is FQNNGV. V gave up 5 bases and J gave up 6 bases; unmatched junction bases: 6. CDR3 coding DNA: TGTGCCAGCAGCCCCGGGACTAGTTTCAATGAGCAGTTCTTC. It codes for CASSPGTSFNEQFF. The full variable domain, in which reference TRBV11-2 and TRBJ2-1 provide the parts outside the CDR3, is EAGVAQSPRYKIIEKRQSVAFWCNPISGHATLYWYQQILGQGPKLLIQFQNNGVVDDSQLPKDRFSAERLKGVDSTLKIQPAKLEDSAVYLCASSPGTSFNEQFFGPGTRLTVL.

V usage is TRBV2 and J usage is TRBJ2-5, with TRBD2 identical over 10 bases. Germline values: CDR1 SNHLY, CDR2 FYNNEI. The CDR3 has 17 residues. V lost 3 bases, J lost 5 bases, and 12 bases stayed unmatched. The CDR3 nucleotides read TGTGCCAGCAGTGAGACGAGGAGCGGGGGGGAGCGGGAGACCCAGTACTTC. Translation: CASSETRSGGERETQYF.

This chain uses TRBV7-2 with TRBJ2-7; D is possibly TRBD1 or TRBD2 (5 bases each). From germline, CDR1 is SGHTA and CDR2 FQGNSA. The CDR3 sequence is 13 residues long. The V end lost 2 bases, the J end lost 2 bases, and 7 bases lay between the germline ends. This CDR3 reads CASSLPGPYEQYF. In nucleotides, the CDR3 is TGTGCCAGCAGCTTACCGGGGCCCTACGAGCAGTACTTC.

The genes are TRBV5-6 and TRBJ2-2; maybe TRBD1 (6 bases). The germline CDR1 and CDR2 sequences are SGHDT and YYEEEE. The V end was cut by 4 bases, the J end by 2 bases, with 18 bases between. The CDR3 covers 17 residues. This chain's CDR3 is CASSRYAGALNTGELFF. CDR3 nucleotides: TGTGCCAGCAGCCGTTATGCAGGGGCGCTTAACACCGGGGAGCTGTTTTTT.

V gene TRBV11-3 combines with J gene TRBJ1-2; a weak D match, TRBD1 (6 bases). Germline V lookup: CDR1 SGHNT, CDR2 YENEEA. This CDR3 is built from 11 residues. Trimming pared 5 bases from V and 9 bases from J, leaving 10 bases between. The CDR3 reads CASSPGTSYTF. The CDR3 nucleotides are TGTGCCAGCAGCCCCGGGACAAGCTACACCTTC.

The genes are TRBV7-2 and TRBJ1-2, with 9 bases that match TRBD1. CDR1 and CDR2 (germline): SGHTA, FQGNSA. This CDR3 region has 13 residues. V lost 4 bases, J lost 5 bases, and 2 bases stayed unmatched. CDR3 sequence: CASSSDRGYGYTF. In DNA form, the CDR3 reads TGTGCCAGCAGCTCGGACAGGGGTTATGGCTACACCTTC.

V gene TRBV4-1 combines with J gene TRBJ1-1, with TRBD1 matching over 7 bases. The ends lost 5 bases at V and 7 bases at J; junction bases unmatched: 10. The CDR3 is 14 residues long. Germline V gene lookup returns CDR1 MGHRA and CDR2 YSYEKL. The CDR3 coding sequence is TGCGCCAGCAGCATTCAGGACAGGAGAAGTGAAGCTTTCTTT. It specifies CASSIQDRRSEAFF.

As DNA, the CDR3 is TGTGCCAGCAGCCAGACAGGGGGGAGAGAGACCCAGTACTTC. Translated, it gives CASSQTGGRETQYF. The V gene is TRBV14, the J gene TRBJ2-5; 9 bases are shared with TRBD1. V trimming: 3 bases; J trimming: 4 bases; junction bases outside the gene matches: 3. Germline lookup yields CDR1 SGHDN and CDR2 FVKESK. This CDR3 is built from 14 residues.

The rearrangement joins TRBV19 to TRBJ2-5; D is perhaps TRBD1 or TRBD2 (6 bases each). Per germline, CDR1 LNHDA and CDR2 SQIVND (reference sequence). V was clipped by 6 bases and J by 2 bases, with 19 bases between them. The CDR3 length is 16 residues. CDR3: CASSNPRGAAQETQYF. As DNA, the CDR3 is TGTGCCAGTAGCAATCCAAGGGGGGCCGCGCAAGAGACCCAGTACTTC. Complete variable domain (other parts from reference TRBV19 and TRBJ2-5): DGGITQSPKYLFRKEGQNVTLSCEQNLNHDAMYWYRQDPGQGLRLIYYSQIVNDFQKGDIAEGYSVSREKKESFPLTVTSAQKNPTAFYLCASSNPRGAAQETQYFGPGTRLLVL.

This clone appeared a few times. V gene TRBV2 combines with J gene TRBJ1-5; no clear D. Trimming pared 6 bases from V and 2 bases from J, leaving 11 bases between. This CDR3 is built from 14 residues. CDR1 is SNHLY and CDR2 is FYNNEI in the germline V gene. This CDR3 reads CASRLAFGNQPQHF. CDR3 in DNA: TGTGCCAGCAGGCTCGCTTTTGGCAATCAGCCCCAGCATTTT.

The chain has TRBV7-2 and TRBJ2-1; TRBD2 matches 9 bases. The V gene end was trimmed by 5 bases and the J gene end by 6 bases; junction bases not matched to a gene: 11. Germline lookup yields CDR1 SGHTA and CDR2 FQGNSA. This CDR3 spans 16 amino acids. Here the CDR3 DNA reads TGTGCCAGCAGCCCCCTAGGAGCGGGGGGACGCAATGAGCAGTTCTTC. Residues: CASSPLGAGGRNEQFF.